This T cell receptor (beta chain) was sequenced in a study of human T cells and chemical hapten exposure. For the study at large: Sensitizing treatment utilized 2% DPC over a 2 cm by 2 cm portion of upper inner arm skin. Diphenylcyclopropenone was administered weekly to the scalp of patients throughout the roughly 23-week study.

Documented time point: patch test 2, 6 weeks after DPC sensitization. As to treatment: therapeutic diphenylcyclopropenone sensitization with weekly scalp DPC. Total RNA came from unfractionated whole blood. Donors were 18 to 70-year-old alopecia patients suitable for DPC. Germline loops: CDR1 LNHNV, CDR2 YYDKDF (reference sequence). The CDR3 contains 13 residues. The V gene lost 0 bases and the J gene lost 7 bases, with 7 bases spanning the gap. TCRdb reanalysed the RACE reads using MiXCR and keeps one entry per CDR3 protein. Here the sample spans some 42,000 distinct CDR3 sequences, roughly 9% being singletons. This clonotype was counted many times.

V and J are TRBV15 and TRBJ2-1; D remains unclear. This receptor was obtained from a woman between 25 and 40 years old with alopecia areata. Some clones in this sample may be carry-over from other donors' samples. The sequences come from whole blood, collected in connection with sensitization to the hapten diphenylcyclopropenone (DPC). CDR3 DNA: TGTGCCACCAGCAGAGAGAGAATAAATGAGCAGTTCTTC. Translated: CATSRERINEQFF.